The clone carrying this TCR beta chain was seen only a few times. The germline CDR1 and CDR2 sequences are SEHNR and FQNEAQ (reference sequence). CDR3 length equals 14 residues. V gave up 1 base and J gave up 5 bases; unmatched junction bases: 3. The data belong to a study of shared clonotypes between healthy human individuals. Study as a whole: Researchers assigned three CD4 naive, three CD4 memory, two CD8 naive and one CD8 memory plate to each donor.

The data were produced by immunoSEQ multiplex PCR, yet TCRdb's version contains in-frame clones alone and is incomplete. The sample carries fewer than 3 million clones, around 92% recorded once. Everyone who donated was a Caucasian adult who lived in Nashville, Tennessee. Division of CD4+ cells produced a CD45RA+ naive subset and a CD45RA-negative memory subset. Material: naive CD4+ T cells from PBMCs. Stated subset: CD45RA+ positively selected. The sequence came from a man aged 18-30 years in good health. Some clones in this sample may be carry-over from other donors' samples. The V gene is TRBV7-9, the J gene TRBJ1-2, with TRBD1 identical over 8 bases. CDR3 sequence: CASSLGQGWYGYTF. The CDR3 bases are TGTGCCAGCAGCTTAGGACAGGGGTGGTATGGCTACACCTTC.